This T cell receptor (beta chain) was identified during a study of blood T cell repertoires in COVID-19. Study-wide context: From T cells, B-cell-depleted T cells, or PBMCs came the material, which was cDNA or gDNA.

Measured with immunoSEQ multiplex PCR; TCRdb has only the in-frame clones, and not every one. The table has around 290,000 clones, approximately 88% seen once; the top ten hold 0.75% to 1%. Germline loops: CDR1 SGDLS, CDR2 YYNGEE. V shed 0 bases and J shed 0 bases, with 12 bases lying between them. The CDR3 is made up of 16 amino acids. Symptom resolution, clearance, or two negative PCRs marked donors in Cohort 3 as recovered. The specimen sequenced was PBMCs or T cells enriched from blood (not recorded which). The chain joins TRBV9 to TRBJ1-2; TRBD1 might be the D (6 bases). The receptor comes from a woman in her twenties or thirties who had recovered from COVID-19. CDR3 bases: TGTGCCAGCAGCGTAGCCCCTGGACAGACTAACTATGGCTACACCTTC. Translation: CASSVAPGQTNYGYTF.